What follows describes a single T cell receptor beta chain. The source of the sample is a study of blood T cell repertoires in COVID-19. Study summary: The analysed material was cDNA or gDNA that came from T cells, B-cell-depleted T cells, or PBMCs.

Clones were sequenced by immunoSEQ multiplex PCR, and TCRdb holds only the in-frame ones, with some missing. Of approximately 40,000 clones listed, roughly 85% are singletons. Material for sequencing was peripheral blood. The TCR sequence derives from a human donor in a cohort sampled during active COVID-19.

CDR3 sequence: CASSLGGQGVQETQYF. Here the CDR3 DNA reads TGTGCCAGCAGCTTAGGGGGACAGGGCGTCCAAGAGACCCAGTACTTC. The genes are TRBV11-3 and TRBJ2-5, with 9 bases that match TRBD1. Unmatched junction bases numbered 4, after V lost 1 base and J lost 1 base. The CDR3 runs to 16 residues. The germline V gene encodes CDR1 SGHNT and CDR2 YENEEA.